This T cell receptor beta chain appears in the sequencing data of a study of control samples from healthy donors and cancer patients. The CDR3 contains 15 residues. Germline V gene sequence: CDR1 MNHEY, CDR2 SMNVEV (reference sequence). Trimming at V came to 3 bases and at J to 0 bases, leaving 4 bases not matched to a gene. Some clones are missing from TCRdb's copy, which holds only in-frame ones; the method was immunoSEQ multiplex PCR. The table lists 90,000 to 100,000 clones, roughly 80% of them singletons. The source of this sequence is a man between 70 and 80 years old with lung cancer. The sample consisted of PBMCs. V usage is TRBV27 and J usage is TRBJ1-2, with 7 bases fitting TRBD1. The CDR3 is CASSFHRGSNYGYTF. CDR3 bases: TGTGCCAGCAGTTTCCACAGGGGCTCTAACTATGGCTACACCTTC.